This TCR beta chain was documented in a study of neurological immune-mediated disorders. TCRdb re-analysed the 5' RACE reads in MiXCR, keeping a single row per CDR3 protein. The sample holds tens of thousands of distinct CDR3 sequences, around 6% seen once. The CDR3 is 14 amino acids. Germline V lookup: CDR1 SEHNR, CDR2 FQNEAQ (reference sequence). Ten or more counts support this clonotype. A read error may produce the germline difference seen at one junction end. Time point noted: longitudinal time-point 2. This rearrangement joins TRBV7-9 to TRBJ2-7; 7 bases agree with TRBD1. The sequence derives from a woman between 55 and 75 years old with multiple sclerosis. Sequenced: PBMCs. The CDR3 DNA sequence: TGTGCCAACAGCCCGGACAGGCCGATCTACGAGCAGTACTTC. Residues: CANSPDRPIYEQYF.